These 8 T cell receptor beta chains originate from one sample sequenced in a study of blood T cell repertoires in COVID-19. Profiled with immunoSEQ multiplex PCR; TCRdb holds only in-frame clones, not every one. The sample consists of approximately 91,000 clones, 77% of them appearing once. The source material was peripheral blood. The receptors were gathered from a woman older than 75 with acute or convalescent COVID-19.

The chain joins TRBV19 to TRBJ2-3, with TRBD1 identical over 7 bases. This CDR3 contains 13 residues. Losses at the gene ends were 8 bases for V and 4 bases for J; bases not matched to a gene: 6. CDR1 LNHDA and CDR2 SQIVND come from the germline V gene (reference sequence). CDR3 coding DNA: TGTGCCAGTGGGGACAGTTTCGCAGATACGCAGTATTTT. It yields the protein CASGDSFADTQYF.

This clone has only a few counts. The CDR3 loop reads CASSRQGPYEQYF. The CDR3 DNA reads TGTGCCAGCAGTCGACAGGGCCCCTACGAGCAGTACTTC. The J gene is TRBJ2-7, the V gene TRBV5-5; 7 bases fit TRBD1. V gave up 5 bases and J gave up 2 bases; unmatched junction bases: 4. The germline gives CDR1 SGHKS, CDR2 YYEKEE (reference sequence). The CDR3 totals 13 residues.

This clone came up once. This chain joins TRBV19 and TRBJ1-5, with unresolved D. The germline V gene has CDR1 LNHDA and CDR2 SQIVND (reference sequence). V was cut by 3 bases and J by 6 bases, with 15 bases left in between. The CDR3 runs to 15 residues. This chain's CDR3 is CASSILMEGGQPQHF. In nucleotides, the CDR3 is TGTGCCAGTAGTATTTTGATGGAGGGCGGTCAGCCCCAGCATTTT. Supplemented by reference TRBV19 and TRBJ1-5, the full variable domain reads DGGITQSPKYLFRKEGQNVTLSCEQNLNHDAMYWYRQDPGQGLRLIYYSQIVNDFQKGDIAEGYSVSREKKESFPLTVTSAQKNPTAFYLCASSILMEGGQPQHFGDGTRLSIL.

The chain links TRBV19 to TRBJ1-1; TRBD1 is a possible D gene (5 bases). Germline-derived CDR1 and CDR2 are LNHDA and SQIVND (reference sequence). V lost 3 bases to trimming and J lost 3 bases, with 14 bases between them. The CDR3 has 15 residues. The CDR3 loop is CASSMPGHYYTEAFF. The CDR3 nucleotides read TGTGCCAGTAGTATGCCAGGGCACTACTACACTGAAGCTTTCTTT.

The CDR3 here is CASSPTGSYNSPLHF. The CDR3 coding sequence is TGTGCCAGCAGCCCCACAGGATCCTATAATTCACCCCTCCACTTT. V and J are TRBV3-1 (or the pseudogene TRBV3-2) and TRBJ1-6; possible D gene TRBD1, 5 bases. Deletions cut 4 bases from V and 1 base from J, with 8 bases between. The CDR3 is 15 residues long. From germline, CDR1 is LGHDT and CDR2 YNNKEL (reference sequence).

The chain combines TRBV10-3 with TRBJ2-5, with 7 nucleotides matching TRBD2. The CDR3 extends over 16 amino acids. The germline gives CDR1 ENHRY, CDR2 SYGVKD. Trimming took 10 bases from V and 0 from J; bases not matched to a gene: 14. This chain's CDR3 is CATSTSGGAYQETQYF. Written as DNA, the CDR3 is TGTGCCACCAGCACCTCGGGGGGAGCGTACCAAGAGACCCAGTACTTC.

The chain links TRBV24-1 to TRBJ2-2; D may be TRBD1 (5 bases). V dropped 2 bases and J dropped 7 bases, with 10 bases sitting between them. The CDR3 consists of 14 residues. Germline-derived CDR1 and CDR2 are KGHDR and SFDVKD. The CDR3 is CATSDWQGGGELFF. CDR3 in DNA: TGTGCCACCAGTGATTGGCAGGGCGGCGGGGAGCTGTTTTTT.

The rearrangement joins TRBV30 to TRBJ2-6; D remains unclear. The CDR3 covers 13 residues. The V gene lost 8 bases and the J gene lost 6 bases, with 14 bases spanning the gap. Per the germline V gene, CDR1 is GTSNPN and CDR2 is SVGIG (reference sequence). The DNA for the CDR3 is TGTGCCCACAATGATAATGTGGCCAACGTCCTGACTTTC. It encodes CAHNDNVANVLTF.